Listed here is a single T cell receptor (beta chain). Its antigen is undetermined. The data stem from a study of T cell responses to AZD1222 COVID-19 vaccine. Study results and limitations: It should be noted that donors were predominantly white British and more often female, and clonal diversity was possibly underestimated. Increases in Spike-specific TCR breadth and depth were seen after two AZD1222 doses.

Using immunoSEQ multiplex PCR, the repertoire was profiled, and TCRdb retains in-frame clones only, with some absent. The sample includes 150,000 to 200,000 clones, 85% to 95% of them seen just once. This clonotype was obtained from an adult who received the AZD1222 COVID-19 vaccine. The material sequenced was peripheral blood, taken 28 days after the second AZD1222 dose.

The CDR3 here is CSASTGTSGKDEQYF. CDR3 sequence (DNA): TGCAGTGCTAGTACCGGTACTAGCGGGAAGGACGAGCAGTACTTC. This chain uses TRBV20-1 with TRBJ2-7; 10 bases are a match to TRBD2. CDR1 DFQATT and CDR2 SNEGSKA come from the germline V gene (reference sequence). J was trimmed by 5 bases and V by 3 bases; bases with no gene match: 10. The CDR3 is 15 amino acids.